This section outlines one TCR beta chain sequence together with its context. The target antigen is unknown. This sample was included in a study of PD-1 blockade in mismatch repair-deficient tumors. Turning to the study itself: Patients had some twelve mismatch repair-deficient cancer types, all previously treated and progressing. The study's findings and limits: After pembrolizumab, tumor-resident clones rose rapidly, then generally contracted before radiologic responses.

The CDR3 has 12 amino acids. Germline V lookup: CDR1 MDHEN, CDR2 SYDVKM. V was shortened by 1 base and J by 5 bases, with 5 bases between the two germline ends. PCR or immunohistochemistry showed mismatch repair deficiency in every enrolled patient. The TCR-sequenced patients were a few responders to pembrolizumab. The table came from immunoSEQ multiplex PCR; TCRdb's copy has only in-frame clones and leaves some out. Among about 130,000 clones listed, roughly 86% were seen once. Specimen: peripheral blood, collected approximately 71 weeks after starting pembrolizumab. This sequence originates from an adult with mismatch repair-deficient cancer. V and J are TRBV28 and TRBJ1-2; the D is unclear. The DNA of the CDR3 is TGTGCCAGCAGTTTATTAGGGTATGGCTACACCTTC. Translation: CASSLLGYGYTF.